The sequence of this T cell receptor beta chain was determined in a study of shared clonotypes between healthy human individuals. The overall study: Donors had three CD4 naive, three CD4 memory, two CD8 naive and one CD8 memory plate apiece. Whole-study results and caveats: Represented diversity (both genetic and exposure-history) was limited by the small number of donors.

On this clone itself: Its specificity is not known.

Each of the donors was a healthy adult who was HIV-negative and had not had a recent acute infection or vaccination. Per the authors' pipeline: Filtering differed for immunoSEQ, which gave only junction sequences without quality scores. The repertoire was sequenced with immunoSEQ multiplex PCR; TCRdb's copy has only in-frame clones and lacks some. The V and J calls and the clone size are those of that table, but D and trimming were determined from the DNA. In the table there are 550,000 to 700,000 clones, around four fifths of which are singletons. J gave up 8 bases and V 4 bases, and 7 bases lay outside the gene matches. Germline assignment: CDR1 MGHDK and CDR2 SYGVNS. This CDR3 has 16 residues.

The sample comprised memory CD4+ T cells sorted from blood. Subset reported: CD45RA-negative fraction. The chain uses TRBV25-1 and TRBJ2-1; 14 nucleotides line up with TRBD2. This receptor was taken from a young woman in good health. The CDR3 DNA reads TGTGCCAGCAGTGCCCAGGGACTAGCGGGAGAAGATGAGCAGTTCTTC. Translation gives CASSAQGLAGEDEQFF.